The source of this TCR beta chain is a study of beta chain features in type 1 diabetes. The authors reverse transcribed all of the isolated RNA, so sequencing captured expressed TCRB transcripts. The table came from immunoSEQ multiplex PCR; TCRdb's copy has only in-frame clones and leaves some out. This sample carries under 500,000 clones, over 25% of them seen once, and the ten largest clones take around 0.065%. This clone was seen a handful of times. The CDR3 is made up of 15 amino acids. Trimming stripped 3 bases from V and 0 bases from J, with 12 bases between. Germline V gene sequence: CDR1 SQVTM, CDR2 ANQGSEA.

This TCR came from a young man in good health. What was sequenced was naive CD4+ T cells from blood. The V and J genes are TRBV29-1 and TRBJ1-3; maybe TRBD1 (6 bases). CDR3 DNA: TGCAGCGTTGAGGGGCGGGGGCCCTCTGGAAACACCATATATTTT. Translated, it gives CSVEGRGPSGNTIYF.